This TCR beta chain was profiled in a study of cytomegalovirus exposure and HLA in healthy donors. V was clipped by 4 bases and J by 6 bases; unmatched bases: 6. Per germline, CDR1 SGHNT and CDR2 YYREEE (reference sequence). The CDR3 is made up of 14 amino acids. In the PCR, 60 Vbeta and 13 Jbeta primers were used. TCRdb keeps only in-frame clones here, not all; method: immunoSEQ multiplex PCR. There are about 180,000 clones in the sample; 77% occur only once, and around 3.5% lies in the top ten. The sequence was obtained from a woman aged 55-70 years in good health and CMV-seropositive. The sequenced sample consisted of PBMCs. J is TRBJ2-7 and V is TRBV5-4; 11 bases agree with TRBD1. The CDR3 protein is CASSPGQGAIEQYF. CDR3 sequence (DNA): TGTGCCAGCAGCCCCGGACAGGGGGCGATCGAGCAGTACTTC.